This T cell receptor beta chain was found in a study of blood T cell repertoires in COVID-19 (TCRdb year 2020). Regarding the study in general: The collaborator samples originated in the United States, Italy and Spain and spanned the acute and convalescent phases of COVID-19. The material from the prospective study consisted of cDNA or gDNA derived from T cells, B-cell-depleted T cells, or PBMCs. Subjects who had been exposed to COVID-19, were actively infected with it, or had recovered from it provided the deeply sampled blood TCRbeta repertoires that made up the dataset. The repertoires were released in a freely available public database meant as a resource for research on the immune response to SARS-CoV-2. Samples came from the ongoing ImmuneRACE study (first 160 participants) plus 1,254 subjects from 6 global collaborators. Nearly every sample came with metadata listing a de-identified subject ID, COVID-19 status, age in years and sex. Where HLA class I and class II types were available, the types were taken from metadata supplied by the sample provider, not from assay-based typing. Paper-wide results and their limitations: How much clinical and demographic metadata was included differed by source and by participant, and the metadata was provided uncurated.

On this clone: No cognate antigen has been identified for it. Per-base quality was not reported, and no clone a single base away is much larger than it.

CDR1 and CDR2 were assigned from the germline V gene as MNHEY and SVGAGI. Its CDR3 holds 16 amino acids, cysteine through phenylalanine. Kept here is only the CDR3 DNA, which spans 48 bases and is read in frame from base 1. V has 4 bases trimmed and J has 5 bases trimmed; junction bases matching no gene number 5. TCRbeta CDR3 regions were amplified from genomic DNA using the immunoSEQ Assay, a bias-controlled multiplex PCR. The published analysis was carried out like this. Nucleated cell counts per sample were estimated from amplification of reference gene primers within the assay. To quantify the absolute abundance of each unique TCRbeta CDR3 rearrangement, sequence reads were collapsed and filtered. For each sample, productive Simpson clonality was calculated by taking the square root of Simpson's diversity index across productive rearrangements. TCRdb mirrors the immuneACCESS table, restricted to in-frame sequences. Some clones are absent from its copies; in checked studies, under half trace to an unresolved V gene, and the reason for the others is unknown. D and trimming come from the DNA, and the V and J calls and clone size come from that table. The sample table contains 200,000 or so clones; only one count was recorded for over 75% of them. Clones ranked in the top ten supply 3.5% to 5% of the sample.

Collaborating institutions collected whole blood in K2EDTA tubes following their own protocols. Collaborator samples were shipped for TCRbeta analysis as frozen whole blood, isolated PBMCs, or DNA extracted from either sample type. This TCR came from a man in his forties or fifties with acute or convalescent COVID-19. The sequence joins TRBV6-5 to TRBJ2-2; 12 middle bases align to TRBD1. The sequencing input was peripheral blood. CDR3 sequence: CASSWDRGRLTGELFF. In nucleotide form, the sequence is TGTGCCAGCAGTTGGGACAGGGGGCGCTTAACCGGGGAGCTGTTTTTT.